This T cell receptor (beta chain) was retrieved from a study of T cell responses to AZD1222 COVID-19 vaccine. Findings and limits, study-wide: Clonal diversity may have been underestimated, and the donors were mostly white British, with more females than males. At baseline, just a handful of AZD1222 recipients tested seropositive. Targets within unmutated variant regions were reportedly found for nearly half of spike-specific TCRs. Following two doses of AZD1222, Spike-specific TCR breadth and depth rose.

Only in-frame clones appear in the TCRdb table, and some are missing; sequencing was by immunoSEQ multiplex PCR. The table includes some 180,000 clones, 91% detected once. This CDR3 is 16 amino acids long. Per the germline V gene, CDR1 is SGHKS and CDR2 is YYEKEE (reference sequence). The junction had 10 bases not matched to a gene; V was cut back by 6 bases and J by 1 base. As for this clone: Antigen specificity is unknown.

The receptor was isolated from an adult who received the AZD1222 COVID-19 vaccine. The specimen was peripheral blood, collected 28 days after the second AZD1222 dose. The chain couples TRBV5-5 to TRBJ2-3; 8 positions match TRBD2. CDR3 in amino acids: CASTAYSGTRTDTQYF. In nucleotides, the CDR3 is TGTGCCAGCACCGCATATAGCGGGACGCGCACAGATACGCAGTATTTT.